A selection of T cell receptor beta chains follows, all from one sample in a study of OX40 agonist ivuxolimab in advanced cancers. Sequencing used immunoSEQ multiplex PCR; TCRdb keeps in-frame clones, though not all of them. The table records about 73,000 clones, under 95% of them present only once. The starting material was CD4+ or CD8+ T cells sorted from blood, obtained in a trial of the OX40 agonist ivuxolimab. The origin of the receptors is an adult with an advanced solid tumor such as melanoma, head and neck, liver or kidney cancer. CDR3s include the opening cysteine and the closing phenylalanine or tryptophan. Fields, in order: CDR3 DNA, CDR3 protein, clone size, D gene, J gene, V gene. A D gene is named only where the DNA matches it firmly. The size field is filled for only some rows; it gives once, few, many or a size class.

cdr3_nt: TGCGCCAGCAGCCCCGGACTAGCGGGGGGGCTACCGATCTCCAGCTCCTACAATGAGCAGTTCTTC
cdr3_aa: CASSPGLAGGLPISSSYNEQFF
clone_size: -
d_call: TRBD2
j_call: TRBJ2-1
v_call: TRBV5-1

cdr3_nt: TGCGCCAGCAGCCAAGAGGCCCCATCGAAGGGGCGTGAGCAGTACTTC
cdr3_aa: CASSQEAPSKGREQYF
clone_size: -
d_call: -
j_call: TRBJ2-7
v_call: TRBV4-1

cdr3_nt: TGCGCCAGCAGCTTGCACAACTCCTACGAGCAGTACTTC
cdr3_aa: CASSLHNSYEQYF
clone_size: -
d_call: -
j_call: TRBJ2-7
v_call: TRBV5-1

cdr3_nt: TGTGCCAGCAGCCCGGGTGATAACAAAAACATTCAGTACTTC
cdr3_aa: CASSPGDNKNIQYF
clone_size: -
d_call: -
j_call: TRBJ2-4
v_call: TRBV11-2

cdr3_nt: TGTGCCAGCAACCCCGGTGGGCCCCACACTGAAGCTTTCTTT
cdr3_aa: CASNPGGPHTEAFF
clone_size: -
d_call: -
j_call: TRBJ1-1
v_call: TRBV6-5

cdr3_nt: TGTGCCAGCTCCGGTGGACAGGGTAGCTCCTACAATGAGCAGTTCTTC
cdr3_aa: CASSGGQGSSYNEQFF
clone_size: -
d_call: TRBD1
j_call: TRBJ2-1
v_call: TRBV18

cdr3_nt: TGTGCCAGCAGCCAAGGGGGCGGGGGGAACACTGAAGCTTTCTTT
cdr3_aa: CASSQGGGGNTEAFF
clone_size: -
d_call: -
j_call: TRBJ1-1
v_call: TRBV4-2

cdr3_nt: TGTGCCAGCAGTTACGAGCACGGGGGGCAAGAGACCCAGTACTTC
cdr3_aa: CASSYEHGGQETQYF
clone_size: -
d_call: TRBD2
j_call: TRBJ2-5
v_call: TRBV6-5

cdr3_nt: TGTGCCAGCAGTCGGGGGACATCTAGCACAGATACGCAGTATTTT
cdr3_aa: CASSRGTSSTDTQYF
clone_size: -
d_call: -
j_call: TRBJ2-3
v_call: TRBV16

cdr3_nt: TGTGCCACCAGCAGAGATAGGACGGCTTCCTACGAGCAGTACTTC
cdr3_aa: CATSRDRTASYEQYF
clone_size: -
d_call: -
j_call: TRBJ2-7
v_call: TRBV15

cdr3_nt: TGTGCCAGCAGCTTATGGGGGGGCGGGCCCACCGGGGAGCTGTTTTTT
cdr3_aa: CASSLWGGGPTGELFF
clone_size: -
d_call: -
j_call: TRBJ2-2
v_call: TRBV11-2

cdr3_nt: TGTGCCAGCAGTTACCCAACCTCGACAGGGGACACTGAAGCTTTCTTT
cdr3_aa: CASSYPTSTGDTEAFF
clone_size: -
d_call: TRBD1
j_call: TRBJ1-1
v_call: TRBV6-5

cdr3_nt: TGTGCCAGCAGTTCCGGCTGGGACAGGGCGCGTGCTTTCTTT
cdr3_aa: CASSSGWDRARAFF
clone_size: -
d_call: TRBD1
j_call: TRBJ1-1
v_call: TRBV27

cdr3_nt: TGTGCCAGCAGTTACTCGTCCGATGGAAACACCATATATTTT
cdr3_aa: CASSYSSDGNTIYF
clone_size: -
d_call: -
j_call: TRBJ1-3
v_call: TRBV6-5

cdr3_nt: TGCGCCAGCAGCCTGACTAGCGAGCCCTACGAGCAGTACTTC
cdr3_aa: CASSLTSEPYEQYF
clone_size: -
d_call: TRBD2
j_call: TRBJ2-7
v_call: TRBV4-1

cdr3_nt: TGTGCCAGCAGCTTCCCCTTTCCGCGACAGTTCTCCTACAATGAGCAGTTCTTC
cdr3_aa: CASSFPFPRQFSYNEQFF
clone_size: once
d_call: -
j_call: TRBJ2-1
v_call: TRBV11-2

cdr3_nt: TGTGCCAGCAGCTTACGGGACCACGAGCAGTACTTC
cdr3_aa: CASSLRDHEQYF
clone_size: -
d_call: -
j_call: TRBJ2-7
v_call: TRBV6-5

cdr3_nt: TGCGCCAGCAGCCCCTTAGCGGGGGGCTACACAGATACGCAGTATTTT
cdr3_aa: CASSPLAGGYTDTQYF
clone_size: -
d_call: TRBD2
j_call: TRBJ2-3
v_call: TRBV5-1

cdr3_nt: TGCAGCGACGTGACAGGGTCCTATGGCTACACCTTC
cdr3_aa: CSDVTGSYGYTF
clone_size: -
d_call: TRBD1
j_call: TRBJ1-2
v_call: TRBV29-1

cdr3_nt: TGCGCCAGCACCGCGGCCCCAGCGGCCCTAGGGGATGAGCAGTTCTTC
cdr3_aa: CASTAAPAALGDEQFF
clone_size: -
d_call: -
j_call: TRBJ2-1
v_call: TRBV5-1

cdr3_nt: TGTGCCAGCAGCCATGGGGAGGGTTATGGCTACACCTTC
cdr3_aa: CASSHGEGYGYTF
clone_size: -
d_call: -
j_call: TRBJ1-2
v_call: TRBV7-9

cdr3_nt: TGCGCCAGCAGCCAAACTAGCGGCATATACAATGAGCAGTTCTTC
cdr3_aa: CASSQTSGIYNEQFF
clone_size: once
d_call: TRBD2
j_call: TRBJ2-1
v_call: TRBV4-1

cdr3_nt: TGTGCCAGCACCCTACTTAGCGGGGGGACGAACAATGAGCAGTTCTTC
cdr3_aa: CASTLLSGGTNNEQFF
clone_size: -
d_call: TRBD2
j_call: TRBJ2-1
v_call: TRBV9

cdr3_nt: TGTGCCAGCAGTGCCGGGAAAAACATTCAGTACTTC
cdr3_aa: CASSAGKNIQYF
clone_size: -
d_call: -
j_call: TRBJ2-4
v_call: TRBV2

cdr3_nt: TGTGCCAGAAGCTCACTAGCGGGGAAGATAAAAACCGGGGAGCTGTTTTTT
cdr3_aa: CARSSLAGKIKTGELFF
clone_size: -
d_call: TRBD2
j_call: TRBJ2-2
v_call: TRBV5-3

cdr3_nt: TGTGCCAGCAGTTACTCGGCCGGGGAGCTGTTTTTT
cdr3_aa: CASSYSAGELFF
clone_size: once
d_call: -
j_call: TRBJ2-2
v_call: TRBV6-5

cdr3_nt: TGTGCCATCAGTGAGTCTTGGACAGGGGTCACCGGGGAGCTGTTTTTT
cdr3_aa: CAISESWTGVTGELFF
clone_size: once
d_call: TRBD1
j_call: TRBJ2-2
v_call: TRBV10-3

cdr3_nt: TGTGCCAGCAGTTTAGGGACAGGGACCGGCTACACCTTC
cdr3_aa: CASSLGTGTGYTF
clone_size: -
d_call: TRBD1
j_call: TRBJ1-2
v_call: TRBV27

cdr3_nt: TGTGCCAGCAGCTTCGGGCTGGCTGAAGCTTTCTTT
cdr3_aa: CASSFGLAEAFF
clone_size: -
d_call: -
j_call: TRBJ1-1
v_call: TRBV11-2

cdr3_nt: TGTGCCAGCAGCCCAGGGGCAGGCTCCGCGTATGGCTACACCTTC
cdr3_aa: CASSPGAGSAYGYTF
clone_size: -
d_call: -
j_call: TRBJ1-2
v_call: TRBV11-1

cdr3_nt: TGTGCCAGCAGTTGGGGGGAAGATACGCAGTATTTT
cdr3_aa: CASSWGEDTQYF
clone_size: -
d_call: -
j_call: TRBJ2-3
v_call: TRBV27

cdr3_nt: TGTGCTAGTGGCCACACCCCGGGCAGGGAATCCTACAATGAGCAGTTCTTC
cdr3_aa: CASGHTPGRESYNEQFF
clone_size: -
d_call: -
j_call: TRBJ2-1
v_call: TRBV12-5

cdr3_nt: TGTGCCGTACCCGGACAGGGGGCTGATGGCTACACCTTC
cdr3_aa: CAVPGQGADGYTF
clone_size: -
d_call: TRBD1
j_call: TRBJ1-2
v_call: TRBV10-3

cdr3_nt: TGTGCCAGCAGCTTAGTAGTCAACTATGGCTACACCTTC
cdr3_aa: CASSLVVNYGYTF
clone_size: -
d_call: -
j_call: TRBJ1-2
v_call: TRBV11-2

cdr3_nt: TGTGCCAGCAGCCTACCGGGGACAGGGCGCACCGGGGAGCTGTTTTTT
cdr3_aa: CASSLPGTGRTGELFF
clone_size: -
d_call: TRBD1
j_call: TRBJ2-2
v_call: TRBV7-2

cdr3_nt: TGTGCCAGCAGCTTAGGGCTGGGACGGACCTACGAGCAGTACTTC
cdr3_aa: CASSLGLGRTYEQYF
clone_size: -
d_call: -
j_call: TRBJ2-7
v_call: TRBV7-2

cdr3_nt: TGTGCCTGGAGTGGGGGTACTACCTACGAGCAGTACTTC
cdr3_aa: CAWSGGTTYEQYF
clone_size: -
d_call: -
j_call: TRBJ2-7
v_call: TRBV30

cdr3_nt: TGTGCCAGTCGATTGCTGGACGGGGACTACGAGCAGTACTTC
cdr3_aa: CASRLLDGDYEQYF
clone_size: -
d_call: -
j_call: TRBJ2-7
v_call: TRBV19

cdr3_nt: TGCAGCGTTGCCCGGACAGGGGGCGCGGAGGTTGGTGGCTACACCTTC
cdr3_aa: CSVARTGGAEVGGYTF
clone_size: -
d_call: TRBD1
j_call: TRBJ1-2
v_call: TRBV29-1

cdr3_nt: TGTGCCAGCAGCGTATATGAGGCCGGGGAGCTGTTTTTT
cdr3_aa: CASSVYEAGELFF
clone_size: -
d_call: -
j_call: TRBJ2-2
v_call: TRBV9

cdr3_nt: TGCGCCAGCAGCCTGGGGGTGGAAGATACGCAGTATTTT
cdr3_aa: CASSLGVEDTQYF
clone_size: once
d_call: -
j_call: TRBJ2-3
v_call: TRBV4-1

cdr3_nt: TGTGCCAGCAGCCCTCCCGGGGGAGAGGACTATGGCTACACCTTC
cdr3_aa: CASSPPGGEDYGYTF
clone_size: once
d_call: -
j_call: TRBJ1-2
v_call: TRBV7-9

cdr3_nt: TGTGCCAGCAGCGGGACTCCGGGGGATGAGCAGTACTTC
cdr3_aa: CASSGTPGDEQYF
clone_size: -
d_call: -
j_call: TRBJ2-7
v_call: TRBV6-4

cdr3_nt: TGTGCCAGCAGTTGGGGACAGCCCGCTGAAGCTTTCTTT
cdr3_aa: CASSWGQPAEAFF
clone_size: -
d_call: TRBD1
j_call: TRBJ1-1
v_call: TRBV27

cdr3_nt: TGCGCCAGCAGCCAGCATCCCTCGGGACGGATGAACACTGAAGCTTTCTTT
cdr3_aa: CASSQHPSGRMNTEAFF
clone_size: few
d_call: -
j_call: TRBJ1-1
v_call: TRBV4-1

cdr3_nt: TGTGCCAGCAGTGAAGAAGGGACAAACTACGAGCAGTACTTC
cdr3_aa: CASSEEGTNYEQYF
clone_size: -
d_call: -
j_call: TRBJ2-7
v_call: TRBV25-1

cdr3_nt: TGCGCCAGCAGCGGGGACTCGGGAGCCGGGGAGCTGTTTTTT
cdr3_aa: CASSGDSGAGELFF
clone_size: -
d_call: -
j_call: TRBJ2-2
v_call: TRBV10-1

cdr3_nt: TGTGCCAGCAGCGAGGGGGGCTTGGAGACCCAGTACTTC
cdr3_aa: CASSEGGLETQYF
clone_size: -
d_call: -
j_call: TRBJ2-5
v_call: TRBV7-7

cdr3_nt: TGTGCCAGCAGCTTCGGACAGGGAGGCCATCTGAATGAGCAGTTCTTC
cdr3_aa: CASSFGQGGHLNEQFF
clone_size: -
d_call: TRBD1
j_call: TRBJ2-1
v_call: TRBV5-6

cdr3_nt: TGCAGCGTTGTTCATGGGGGCCCGTCCTACGAGCAGTACTTC
cdr3_aa: CSVVHGGPSYEQYF
clone_size: -
d_call: -
j_call: TRBJ2-7
v_call: TRBV29-1

cdr3_nt: TGTGCCAGCAGTTTGACGGGGACACACTACAATGAGCAGTTCTTC
cdr3_aa: CASSLTGTHYNEQFF
clone_size: -
d_call: -
j_call: TRBJ2-1
v_call: TRBV27

cdr3_nt: TGTGCCAGTAGTATCGGGGGAAACGAGCAGTACTTC
cdr3_aa: CASSIGGNEQYF
clone_size: -
d_call: -
j_call: TRBJ2-7
v_call: TRBV19

cdr3_nt: TGTGCCAGCAGCCTTTTGGGGGCGAACACTGAAGCTTTCTTT
cdr3_aa: CASSLLGANTEAFF
clone_size: -
d_call: -
j_call: TRBJ1-1
v_call: TRBV7-6

cdr3_nt: TGTGCCAGCAGCCTATCGGCCAGTCTAGATGAAGCTTTCTTT
cdr3_aa: CASSLSASLDEAFF
clone_size: -
d_call: -
j_call: TRBJ1-1
v_call: TRBV14

cdr3_nt: TGTGCCAGCAGCTCGGACAGCTTCGAGCAGTACTTC
cdr3_aa: CASSSDSFEQYF
clone_size: -
d_call: -
j_call: TRBJ2-7
v_call: TRBV7-9